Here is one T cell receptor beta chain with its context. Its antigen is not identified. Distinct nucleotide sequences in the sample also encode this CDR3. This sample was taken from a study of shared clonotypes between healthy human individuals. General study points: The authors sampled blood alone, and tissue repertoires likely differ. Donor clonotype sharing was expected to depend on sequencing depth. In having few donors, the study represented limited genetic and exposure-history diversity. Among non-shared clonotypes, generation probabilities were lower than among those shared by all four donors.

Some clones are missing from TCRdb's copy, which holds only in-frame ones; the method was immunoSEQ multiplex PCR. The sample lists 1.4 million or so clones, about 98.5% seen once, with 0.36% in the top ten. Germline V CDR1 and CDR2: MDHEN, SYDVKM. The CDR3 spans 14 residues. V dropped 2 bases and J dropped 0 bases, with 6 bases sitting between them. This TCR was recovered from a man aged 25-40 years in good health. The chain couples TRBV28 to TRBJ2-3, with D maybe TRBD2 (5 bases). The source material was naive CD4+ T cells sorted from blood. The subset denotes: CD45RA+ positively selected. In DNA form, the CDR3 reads TGTGCCAGCAGTTTAGGCGGGAGCACAGATACGCAGTATTTT. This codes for CASSLGGSTDTQYF.